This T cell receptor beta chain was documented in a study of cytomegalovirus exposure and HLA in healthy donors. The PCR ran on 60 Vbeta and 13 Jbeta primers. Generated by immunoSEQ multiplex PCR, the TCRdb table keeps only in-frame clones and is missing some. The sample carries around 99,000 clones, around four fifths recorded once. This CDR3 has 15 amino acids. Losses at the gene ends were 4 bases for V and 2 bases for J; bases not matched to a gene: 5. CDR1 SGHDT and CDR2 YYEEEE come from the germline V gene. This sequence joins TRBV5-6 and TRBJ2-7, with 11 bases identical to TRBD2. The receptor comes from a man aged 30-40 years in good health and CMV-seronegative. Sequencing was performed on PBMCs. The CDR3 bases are TGTGCCAGCAGCCGTCTTAGCGGGGGGGCCTACGAGCAGTACTTC. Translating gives CASSRLSGGAYEQYF.